The 9 T cell receptor beta chains in this list originate from one sample, sequenced in a study of control samples from healthy donors and cancer patients. Clones were sequenced by immunoSEQ multiplex PCR, and TCRdb holds only the in-frame ones, with some missing. Here the sample spans about 130,000 clones, around 92% being singletons. Sequencing was done on a sample of blood. All receptors derive from a woman aged 45-59 years in good health.

The genes are TRBV10-2 and TRBJ1-5; D remains ambiguous. The CDR3 totals 13 residues. CDR1 and CDR2 from the germline V gene are WSHSY and SAAADI. Trimming took 6 bases from V and 1 from J, leaving 7 bases between them. The CDR3: CASSRLSNQPQHF. For the CDR3, the DNA is TGCGCCAGCAGCCGGCTAAGCAATCAGCCCCAGCATTTT.

The chain has TRBV30 and TRBJ1-1; D gene ambiguous. Germline-derived CDR1 and CDR2 are GTSNPN and SVGIG (reference sequence). The CDR3 covers 11 residues. Trimming removed 0 bases from V and 7 bases from J, with 6 bases in between. The CDR3: CAWSVRYEAFF. CDR3 nucleotide sequence: TGTGCCTGGAGTGTACGTTATGAAGCTTTCTTT.

A remark on this clone: The sample contains more than one DNA sequence encoding this CDR3. The chain recombines TRBV19 with TRBJ1-1; 8 positions match TRBD1. The junction had 5 bases not matched to a gene; V was cut back by 6 bases and J by 2 bases. The CDR3 consists of 14 residues. The V gene's germline CDR1 is LNHDA and CDR2 SQIVND (reference sequence). The CDR3 is CASSMGQVNTEAFF. For the CDR3, the DNA is TGTGCCAGTAGCATGGGACAGGTCAACACTGAAGCTTTCTTT.

This chain uses TRBV9 with TRBJ2-5, with D perhaps matching TRBD2 (6 bases). The germline V gene encodes CDR1 SGDLS and CDR2 YYNGEE. Trimming cost V 0 bases and J 2 bases, with 8 bases left between them. The CDR3 totals 14 residues. The CDR3 bases are TGTGCCAGCAGCGTAGACGGGGGACAAGAGACCCAGTACTTC. Translated: CASSVDGGQETQYF.

The rearrangement links TRBV7-8 to TRBJ2-2, with a possible D match to TRBD2 (5 bases). The CDR3 has 17 residues. Trimming took 3 bases from V and 2 from J, leaving 16 bases between them. Germline-derived CDR1 and CDR2 are SGHVS and FQNEAQ. Here the CDR3 reads CASSLDRTGYNTGELFF. The CDR3 DNA is TGTGCCAGCAGCTTGGACCGCACGGGATATAACACCGGGGAGCTGTTTTTT.

The chain couples TRBV2 to TRBJ1-1, with D hard to call. The CDR3 extends over 14 amino acids. CDR1 and CDR2 (germline): SNHLY, FYNNEI. V was trimmed by 4 bases and J by 0 bases, leaving 9 bases between them. CDR3 sequence: CASSGLQLNTEAFF. The CDR3, as DNA: TGTGCCAGCAGTGGTTTGCAGCTGAACACTGAAGCTTTCTTT.

The gene calls are TRBV5-6 and TRBJ1-5, with a possible D match to TRBD1 (5 bases). Trimming shortened V by 3 bases and J by 8 bases, and 9 bases separated the two germline ends. The germline CDR1 and CDR2 sequences are SGHDT and YYEEEE. This CDR3 spans 12 amino acids. CDR3 DNA sequence: TGTGCCAGCAGCTCCGTCAGGGAGCCCCAGCATTTT. It encodes CASSSVREPQHF.

This chain uses TRBV2 with TRBJ2-2; 10 bases match TRBD2. V shed 1 base, J shed 7 bases, and the junction held 6 bases outside the gene matches. This CDR3 is built from 16 residues. In germline, CDR1 is SNHLY, CDR2 FYNNEI. DNA of the CDR3: TGTGCCAGCAGTGAAGGGCTAGCGGGAGCTTACGGGGAGCTGTTTTTT. The encoded protein is CASSEGLAGAYGELFF.

V gene TRBV5-8 combines with J gene TRBJ1-5; 8 nucleotides line up with TRBD1. Looked up from germline, CDR1 is SGHTS and CDR2 is YDEGEE. Losses at the gene ends were 3 bases for V and 5 bases for J; bases not matched to a gene: 10. CDR3 length equals 16 residues. The chain's CDR3 is CASSYFSWGQDQPQHF. The CDR3 DNA sequence: TGTGCCAGCAGCTACTTTTCGTGGGGACAGGATCAGCCCCAGCATTTT.